This T cell receptor (beta chain) was sequenced in a study of shared clonotypes between healthy human individuals. Study-level background: Researchers assigned three CD4 naive, three CD4 memory, two CD8 naive and one CD8 memory plate to each donor. Study results and limitations: Non-shared clonotypes had lower generation probabilities than clonotypes shared by all four sorted-subset donors.

About this clone itself: Its antigen is not known.

Germline V gene lookup returns CDR1 LNHDA and CDR2 SQIVND (reference sequence). The CDR3 runs 16 residues. Trimming shortened V by 8 bases and J by 0 bases, and 14 bases separated the two germline ends. Several immunoSEQ plates received, in even portions, the genomic DNA of each subset. For sorted subsets, roughly 210 ng DNA per replicate equaled some 27,000 T cell genomes. TCRdb's table, derived via immunoSEQ multiplex PCR, lists solely in-frame clones and lacks some. The sample yields roughly 300,000 clones, around 87% seen once. The chain uses TRBV19 and TRBJ2-6, with D possibly TRBD1 on 6 matching bases. The TCR was taken from a man aged 18 to 29 in good health. Sequenced: memory CD8+ T cells sorted from blood. This sample's subset: CD45RO+ cells pooled with CCR7-negative TemRA cells. CDR3 residues: CASDDRFSSGANVLTF. The CDR3, as DNA: TGTGCCAGTGATGACAGGTTTAGCTCTGGGGCCAACGTCCTGACTTTC.